Below are 9 T cell receptor beta chains sequenced from a single sample in a study of shared clonotypes between healthy human individuals. Naive CD8 cells lacked CD45RO, underwent positive selection for CCR7 and left out terminally differentiated effector memory CD45RA+ cells. The assay was immunoSEQ multiplex PCR, and TCRdb's table has in-frame clones only and misses some. The sample lists about 2 million clones; around 96% were seen once. Sequenced: naive CD8+ T cells sorted from blood. All receptors come from a man between 18 and 35 years old in good health.

The rearrangement joins TRBV2 to TRBJ2-3; maybe TRBD1 (5 bases). Germline CDR1 and CDR2: SNHLY and FYNNEI. Trimming removed 3 bases from V and 3 bases from J, with 10 bases in between. The CDR3 has 14 amino acids. In DNA, the CDR3 is TGTGCCAGCAGTGACTTCCGACAGACAGATACGCAGTATTTT. It specifies CASSDFRQTDTQYF.

The chain employs TRBV28 and TRBJ2-3; D is perhaps TRBD2 (6 bases). Trimming pared 5 bases from V and 3 bases from J, leaving 21 bases between. There are 17 residues in the CDR3. CDR1 is MDHEN and CDR2 is SYDVKM in the germline V gene. CDR3 coding DNA: TGTGCCAGCAGTGCTCCGAGGCTGGGGGGTCCGACAGATACGCAGTATTTT. This gives the protein CASSAPRLGGPTDTQYF.

The chain joins TRBV5-1 to TRBJ2-1, with 16 bases that match TRBD2. Germline V gives CDR1 SGHRS, CDR2 YFSETQ. This CDR3 is built from 21 residues. After removal of 4 bases from V and 2 bases from J, the junction contained 15 bases not matched to a gene. CDR3 loop: CASSPSGTSGGAMAAYNEQFF. The CDR3 DNA is TGCGCCAGCAGCCCCAGCGGGACTAGCGGGGGGGCGATGGCTGCCTACAATGAGCAGTTCTTC.

This clone was observed a single time. The gene calls are TRBV27 and TRBJ2-7; 8 bases are a match to TRBD2. The CDR3 extends over 13 amino acids. Germline V gene data show CDR1 as MNHEY and CDR2 as SMNVEV (reference sequence). With V trimmed by 3 bases and J by 7 bases, 5 bases remained unmatched. The CDR3 spells CASSFGLAGEQYF. CDR3 sequence (DNA): TGTGCCAGCAGTTTCGGACTAGCAGGGGAGCAGTACTTC.

The V and J genes are TRBV11-3 and TRBJ2-3; D not certain. This CDR3 is built from 13 residues. The ends were cut back, 1 base at V and 6 bases at J, with 8 bases in the middle. CDR1 SGHNT and CDR2 YENEEA come from the germline V gene. This chain's CDR3 is CASSLGLADTQYF. CDR3 in DNA: TGTGCCAGCAGCTTAGGCCTCGCGGATACGCAGTATTTT.

J is TRBJ1-4 and V is TRBV28; D may be TRBD1 (6 bases). This CDR3 contains 14 residues. Germline V gene sequence: CDR1 MDHEN, CDR2 SYDVKM. The V end was cut by 3 bases, the J end by 9 bases, with 14 bases between. The CDR3 nucleotides read TGTGCCAGCAGTTTCAGGGGTTCGGGGAAAAAACTGTTTTTT. Encoded protein: CASSFRGSGKKLFF.

A few counts support this clone. A much larger clone differs by one base, so this may be a read error. This sample includes further DNA sequences coding for the same CDR3. J is TRBJ2-7 and V is TRBV5-4; D is ambiguous. This CDR3 is built from 11 residues. CDR1 is SGHNT and CDR2 is YYREEE in the germline V gene (reference sequence). V lost 0 bases and J 5 bases, leaving 3 bases between the germline ends. The DNA of the CDR3 is TGTGCCAGCAGCTTGGGGAACGAGCAGTACTTC. This translates into CASSLGNEQYF.

This chain joins TRBV2 and TRBJ2-7; D might be TRBD2 (6 bases). The CDR3 spans 14 residues. Trimming removed 6 bases at V and 1 base at J, with 13 bases between. Per germline, CDR1 SNHLY and CDR2 FYNNEI. CDR3 bases: TGTGCCAGCAGCGCGGGACGGATATCCTACGAGCAGTACTTC. Translation gives CASSAGRISYEQYF.

The count of this clone is one. The CDR3 spells CASRSPSSYNEQFF. For the CDR3, the DNA is TGCGCCAGCAGAAGTCCGAGCTCCTACAATGAGCAGTTCTTC. The chain employs TRBV5-1 and TRBJ2-1, with D unclear. Germline assignment: CDR1 SGHRS and CDR2 YFSETQ. The germline V and J ends were trimmed by 5 bases and 0 bases, with 9 bases remaining between them. This CDR3 comprises 14 residues.